This is a list of T cell receptor beta chains from one sample in a study of shared clonotypes between healthy human individuals. Clones were sequenced by immunoSEQ multiplex PCR, and TCRdb holds only the in-frame ones, with some missing. The sample lists roughly 1 million clones; around 78% were seen once. Material: memory CD4+ T cells from PBMCs. Source of these receptors: a man aged 18 to 35 in good health. Some clones in this sample may be carry-over from other donors' samples. CDR3s include the opening cysteine and the closing phenylalanine or tryptophan. The D gene is left open where the match is weak. Size tells how often a clone was seen (once, few, many) or the class of an expanded clone, and some rows leave it out.

j_gene: TRBJ2-3
abundance: NA
d_gene: NA
v_gene: TRBV7-3
CDR3nt: TGTGCCAGCAGCTTTTCTCACACAGATACGCAGTATTTT
CDR3aa: CASSFSHTDTQYF

j_gene: TRBJ2-7
abundance: NA
d_gene: NA
v_gene: TRBV7-2
CDR3nt: TGTGCCAGCAGCGTCACCTACGAGCAGTACTTC
CDR3aa: CASSVTYEQYF

j_gene: TRBJ1-6
abundance: NA
d_gene: TRBD1
v_gene: TRBV28
CDR3nt: TGTGCCAGCAGTTCCGGACAGGGAAATTCACCCCTCCACTTT
CDR3aa: CASSSGQGNSPLHF

j_gene: TRBJ2-3
abundance: NA
d_gene: NA
v_gene: TRBV7-2
CDR3nt: TGTGCCAGCAGCTCGACTAGAAACACAGATACGCAGTATTTT
CDR3aa: CASSSTRNTDTQYF

j_gene: TRBJ2-3
abundance: NA
d_gene: TRBD1
v_gene: TRBV28
CDR3nt: TGTGCCAGCAGTCCTGGGACAGGGGGTACAGATACGCAGTATTTT
CDR3aa: CASSPGTGGTDTQYF

j_gene: TRBJ1-2
abundance: once
d_gene: TRBD1
v_gene: TRBV27
CDR3nt: TGTGCCAGCAGTCTACTCCTACAAAGGGGGCCCAACTATGGCTACACCTTC
CDR3aa: CASSLLLQRGPNYGYTF

j_gene: TRBJ2-7
abundance: NA
d_gene: TRBD2
v_gene: TRBV6-5
CDR3nt: TGTGCCAGCAGTACGGGGACTAGCGCGCCCTACGAGCAGTACTTC
CDR3aa: CASSTGTSAPYEQYF

j_gene: TRBJ2-7
abundance: NA
d_gene: NA
v_gene: TRBV6-6
CDR3nt: TGTGCCAGCAGTTACTCCTGGAACGAGCAGTACTTC
CDR3aa: CASSYSWNEQYF

j_gene: TRBJ1-5
abundance: NA
d_gene: NA
v_gene: TRBV28
CDR3nt: TGTGCCAGCAGTTTGACGACAGGTTTAAATCAGCCCCAGCATTTT
CDR3aa: CASSLTTGLNQPQHF

j_gene: TRBJ1-1
abundance: NA
d_gene: NA
v_gene: TRBV10-1
CDR3nt: TGCGCCAGCAGTGACTCGGGACGCACTGAAGCTTTCTTT
CDR3aa: CASSDSGRTEAFF

j_gene: TRBJ1-4
abundance: NA
d_gene: NA
v_gene: TRBV28
CDR3nt: TGTGCCAGCAGTCCCGCGGGGTTGAGGGCTAATGAAAAACTGTTTTTT
CDR3aa: CASSPAGLRANEKLFF

j_gene: TRBJ2-7
abundance: once
d_gene: NA
v_gene: TRBV4-2
CDR3nt: TGTGCCAGCAGCCAAGAAAATTCCTACGAGCAGTACTTC
CDR3aa: CASSQENSYEQYF

j_gene: TRBJ2-1
abundance: NA
d_gene: NA
v_gene: TRBV11-2
CDR3nt: TGTGCCAGCAGCTTCGGGGACTCTGACCTCTACAATGAGCAGTTCTTC
CDR3aa: CASSFGDSDLYNEQFF

j_gene: TRBJ1-5
abundance: NA
d_gene: NA
v_gene: TRBV27
CDR3nt: TGTGCCTATGGAGGGGGTAGCAATCAGCCCCAGCATTTT
CDR3aa: CAYGGGSNQPQHF

j_gene: TRBJ1-1
abundance: NA
d_gene: NA
v_gene: TRBV4-1
CDR3nt: TGCGCCAGCAGCCAAGATGGGTGGGGCGAAACTTTCTTT
CDR3aa: CASSQDGWGETFF

j_gene: TRBJ2-1
abundance: NA
d_gene: NA
v_gene: TRBV5-1
CDR3nt: TGCGCCAGCAGCTCCTACAGGAGCTCCTACAATGAGCAGTTCTTC
CDR3aa: CASSSYRSSYNEQFF

j_gene: TRBJ2-1
abundance: few
d_gene: NA
v_gene: TRBV7-2
CDR3nt: TGTGCCATTTCTGGTGGGGGGAATGAGCAGTTCTTC
CDR3aa: CAISGGGNEQFF

j_gene: TRBJ1-5
abundance: NA
d_gene: NA
v_gene: TRBV6-1
CDR3nt: TGTGCCAGCAGTGCCTCCGGGGGCGGCAATCAGCCCCAGCATTTT
CDR3aa: CASSASGGGNQPQHF

j_gene: TRBJ1-3
abundance: NA
d_gene: NA
v_gene: TRBV7-9
CDR3nt: TGTGCCAGCAGCTTAGTGAGGGGGAACACCATATATTTT
CDR3aa: CASSLVRGNTIYF

j_gene: TRBJ2-3
abundance: NA
d_gene: TRBD2
v_gene: TRBV7-9
CDR3nt: TGTGCCAGCAGCTTAAGCGGGGGGGAGCAGTATTTT
CDR3aa: CASSLSGGEQYF

j_gene: TRBJ1-4
abundance: NA
d_gene: NA
v_gene: TRBV7-2
CDR3nt: TGTGCCAGCAGCCATAATGAAAAACTGTTTTTT
CDR3aa: CASSHNEKLFF

j_gene: TRBJ2-5
abundance: NA
d_gene: NA
v_gene: TRBV7-2
CDR3nt: TGTGCCAGCAGCTATACAGGGAGGGAGACCCAGTACTTC
CDR3aa: CASSYTGRETQYF

j_gene: TRBJ1-2
abundance: NA
d_gene: NA
v_gene: TRBV5-6
CDR3nt: TGTGCCAGCAGCTTGGTCATGGATGGCTACACCTTC
CDR3aa: CASSLVMDGYTF

j_gene: TRBJ2-1
abundance: NA
d_gene: NA
v_gene: TRBV5-1
CDR3nt: TGCGCCAGCAGCTTGGAGGGGGATGAGCAGTTCTTC
CDR3aa: CASSLEGDEQFF

j_gene: TRBJ1-5
abundance: NA
d_gene: NA
v_gene: TRBV2
CDR3nt: TGTGCCAGCAGTGGGGCCGTTCAGGGAAGATCCCAGCATTTT
CDR3aa: CASSGAVQGRSQHF

j_gene: TRBJ2-1
abundance: NA
d_gene: NA
v_gene: TRBV19
CDR3nt: TGTGCCAGTAGTCCGGGACAGGGTCAGACTAGCGGATACAATGAGCAGTTCTTC
CDR3aa: CASSPGQGQTSGYNEQFF

j_gene: TRBJ2-2
abundance: NA
d_gene: TRBD1
v_gene: TRBV28
CDR3nt: TGTGCCAGCAAGGGATCCGGGACAGGGGTGTTTTTT
CDR3aa: CASKGSGTGVFF

j_gene: TRBJ1-1
abundance: NA
d_gene: TRBD1
v_gene: TRBV19
CDR3nt: TGTGCCAGTAAAATGACAGGGTTGAACACTGAAGCTTTCTTT
CDR3aa: CASKMTGLNTEAFF

j_gene: TRBJ1-3
abundance: NA
d_gene: NA
v_gene: TRBV7-2
CDR3nt: TGTGCCAGCACCCGAAGCGGGGGAACCCTATCTGGAAACACCATATATTTT
CDR3aa: CASTRSGGTLSGNTIYF

j_gene: TRBJ1-2
abundance: NA
d_gene: TRBD1
v_gene: TRBV28
CDR3nt: TGTGCCAGCAGTATACCCGGGACAGGTGTTGATGGCTACACCTTC
CDR3aa: CASSIPGTGVDGYTF

j_gene: TRBJ2-3
abundance: NA
d_gene: NA
v_gene: TRBV27
CDR3nt: TGTGCCAGCAGTTCCGCAGCCCAACGACCAGATACGCAGTATTTT
CDR3aa: CASSSAAQRPDTQYF

j_gene: TRBJ1-2
abundance: few
d_gene: NA
v_gene: TRBV20-1
CDR3nt: TGCAGTGCTAGAGACTCCCTCGGCTACACCTTC
CDR3aa: CSARDSLGYTF

j_gene: TRBJ1-1
abundance: NA
d_gene: NA
v_gene: TRBV7-8
CDR3nt: TGTGCCAGCAGCTTAGAACTGAAGAACACTGAAGCTTTCTTT
CDR3aa: CASSLELKNTEAFF

j_gene: TRBJ2-3
abundance: NA
d_gene: NA
v_gene: TRBV25-1
CDR3nt: TGTGCCAGCAGCGATTGGGTCCACTCGAGCACAGATACGCAGTATTTT
CDR3aa: CASSDWVHSSTDTQYF

j_gene: TRBJ1-1
abundance: NA
d_gene: NA
v_gene: TRBV19
CDR3nt: TGTGCCAGTAGGTTGATCTGGGGGGACGCCGGCAACACTGAAGCTTTCTTT
CDR3aa: CASRLIWGDAGNTEAFF

j_gene: TRBJ2-7
abundance: NA
d_gene: NA
v_gene: TRBV6-1
CDR3nt: TGTGCCAGCATCCGAAGGCGGTCCTCCTACGAGCAGTACTTC
CDR3aa: CASIRRRSSYEQYF

j_gene: TRBJ2-5
abundance: NA
d_gene: TRBD1
v_gene: TRBV4-3
CDR3nt: TGCGCCAGCAGCCAAGAGGGCCAGGGGGCTTATGGGGAGACCCAGTACTTC
CDR3aa: CASSQEGQGAYGETQYF

j_gene: TRBJ2-1
abundance: once
d_gene: TRBD2
v_gene: TRBV9
CDR3nt: TGTGCCAGCAGCGTAGCGGGACTAGCGGGAGGGCATGAGCAGTTCTTC
CDR3aa: CASSVAGLAGGHEQFF

j_gene: TRBJ2-1
abundance: NA
d_gene: TRBD2
v_gene: TRBV10-1
CDR3nt: TGCGCCAGGAGACTAGCGGGAGGGAGTCCCTGTTTTGGCCATGAGCAGTTCTTC
CDR3aa: CARRLAGGSPCFGHEQFF

j_gene: TRBJ2-5
abundance: many
d_gene: TRBD2
v_gene: TRBV28
CDR3nt: TGTGCCAGCACCCTTGGGACTAGCGGGTGGGAGACCCAGTACTTC
CDR3aa: CASTLGTSGWETQYF

j_gene: TRBJ1-2
abundance: NA
d_gene: NA
v_gene: TRBV29-1
CDR3nt: TGCAGCGTTTTAGACAGCCTGTATGGCTACACCTTC
CDR3aa: CSVLDSLYGYTF

j_gene: TRBJ2-1
abundance: NA
d_gene: TRBD2
v_gene: TRBV2
CDR3nt: TGTGCCAGCAGTTCCCACCTAGCGGGAGTAACATATGAGCAGTTCTTC
CDR3aa: CASSSHLAGVTYEQFF

j_gene: TRBJ2-1
abundance: NA
d_gene: NA
v_gene: TRBV4-1
CDR3nt: TGCGCCAGCAGCCAGGGGCTTAGTGGAGCGAGCTACAATGAGCAGTTCTTC
CDR3aa: CASSQGLSGASYNEQFF

j_gene: TRBJ2-5
abundance: once
d_gene: NA
v_gene: TRBV10-3
CDR3nt: TGTGCCATCACTTCCACTAGCCAGGAGACCCAGTACTTC
CDR3aa: CAITSTSQETQYF

j_gene: TRBJ1-1
abundance: NA
d_gene: NA
v_gene: TRBV19
CDR3nt: TGTGCCAGTATAAAACAGGGAAACACTGAAGCTTTCTTT
CDR3aa: CASIKQGNTEAFF

j_gene: TRBJ2-1
abundance: NA
d_gene: TRBD2
v_gene: TRBV7-8
CDR3nt: TGTGCCAGCAGCTTTTCTAGCGGGACGAACCCCTACTCACCCGACAATGAGCAGTTCTTC
CDR3aa: CASSFSSGTNPYSPDNEQFF

j_gene: TRBJ2-5
abundance: few
d_gene: NA
v_gene: TRBV28
CDR3nt: TGTGCCAGCGTCTCGCAAGAGACCCAGTACTTC
CDR3aa: CASVSQETQYF

j_gene: TRBJ2-1
abundance: NA
d_gene: TRBD2
v_gene: TRBV4-2
CDR3nt: TGTGCCAGCAGCCAAGATCCAGCGGGAGGTTACAATGAGCAGTTCTTC
CDR3aa: CASSQDPAGGYNEQFF

j_gene: TRBJ1-5
abundance: many
d_gene: NA
v_gene: TRBV6-6
CDR3nt: TGTGCCAGCAGTTACTCCCAGGGGAATCAGCCCCAGCATTTT
CDR3aa: CASSYSQGNQPQHF

j_gene: TRBJ2-7
abundance: NA
d_gene: NA
v_gene: TRBV15
CDR3nt: TGTGCCACCAGCAGCCCGGGGGCCAGGGCCTACGAGCAGTACTTC
CDR3aa: CATSSPGARAYEQYF

j_gene: TRBJ2-3
abundance: many
d_gene: NA
v_gene: TRBV18
CDR3nt: TGTGCCAGCTCACCGGCCGGTTCCAAAGATACGCAGTATTTT
CDR3aa: CASSPAGSKDTQYF